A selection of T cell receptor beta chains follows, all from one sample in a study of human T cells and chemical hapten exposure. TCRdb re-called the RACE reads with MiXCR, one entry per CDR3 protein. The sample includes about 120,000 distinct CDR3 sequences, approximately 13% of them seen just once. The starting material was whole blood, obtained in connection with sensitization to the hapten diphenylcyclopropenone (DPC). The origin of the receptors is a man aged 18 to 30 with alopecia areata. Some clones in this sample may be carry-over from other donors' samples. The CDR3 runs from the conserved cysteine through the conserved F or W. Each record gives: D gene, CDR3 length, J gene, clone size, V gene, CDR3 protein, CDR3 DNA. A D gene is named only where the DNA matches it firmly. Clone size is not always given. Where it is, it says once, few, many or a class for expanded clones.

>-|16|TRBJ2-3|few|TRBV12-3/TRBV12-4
CASRDTGTRRTDTQYF
TGTGCCAGCAGGGATACAGGGACTCGACGCACAGATACGCAGTATTTT
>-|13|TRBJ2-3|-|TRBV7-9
CASSLEVTDTQYF
TGTGCCAGCAGCTTAGAAGTAACAGATACGCAGTATTTT
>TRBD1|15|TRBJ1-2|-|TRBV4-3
CASSQSQTGGYGYTF
TGCGCCAGCAGCCAATCTCAGACAGGGGGCTATGGCTACACCTTC
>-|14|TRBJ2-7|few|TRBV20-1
CSATQGTGSYEQYF
TGCAGTGCTACACAGGGGACTGGCTCCTACGAGCAGTACTTC
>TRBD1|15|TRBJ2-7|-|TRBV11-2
CASSPIVDRIYEQYF
TGTGCCAGCAGCCCAATCGTGGACAGGATATACGAGCAGTACTTC
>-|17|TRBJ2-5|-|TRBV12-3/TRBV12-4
CASSFGFSNDVQETQYF
TGTGCCAGCAGTTTTGGCTTTAGCAACGACGTCCAAGAGACCCAGTACTTC
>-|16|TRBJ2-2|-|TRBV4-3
CASSQVWDPVTGELFF
TGCGCCAGCAGCCAAGTCTGGGACCCGGTCACCGGGGAGCTGTTTTTT
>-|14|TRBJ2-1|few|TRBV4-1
CASSLELSGDEQFF
TGCGCCAGCAGCCTGGAACTAAGCGGAGATGAGCAGTTCTTC
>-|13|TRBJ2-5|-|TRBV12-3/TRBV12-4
CASRRQLLETQYF
TGTGCCAGCAGGAGACAACTCCTAGAGACCCAGTACTTC
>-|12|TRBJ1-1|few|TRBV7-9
CASRFRNSEAFF
TGTGCCAGCAGATTTCGGAACAGTGAAGCTTTCTTT
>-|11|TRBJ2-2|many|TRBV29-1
CSVGTAGELFF
TGCAGCGTTGGTACAGCCGGGGAGCTGTTTTTT
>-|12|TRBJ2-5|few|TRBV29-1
CSVELFQETQYF
TGCAGCGTTGAACTGTTCCAAGAGACCCAGTACTTC
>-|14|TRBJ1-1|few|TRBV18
CASSLKRANTEAFF
TGTGCCAGCTCCTTAAAACGCGCGAACACTGAAGCTTTCTTT
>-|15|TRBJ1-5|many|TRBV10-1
CASSAGGLGNQPQHF
TGCGCCAGCAGTGCTGGGGGGCTCGGCAATCAGCCCCAGCATTTT
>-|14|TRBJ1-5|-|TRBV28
CASGSTRPEQPQHF
TGTGCCAGCGGGTCCACTAGACCGGAACAGCCCCAGCATTTT
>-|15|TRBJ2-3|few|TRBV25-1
CASSGSGRLTDTQYF
TGTGCCAGCAGTGGATCGGGGCGCCTCACAGATACGCAGTATTTT
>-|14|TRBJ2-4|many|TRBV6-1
CASSEGAIKNIQYF
TGTGCCAGCAGTGAGGGCGCGATCAAAAACATTCAGTACTTC
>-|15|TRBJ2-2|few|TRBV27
CASSFTGTNTGELFF
TGTGCCAGCAGTTTTACCGGGACGAACACCGGGGAGCTGTTTTTT
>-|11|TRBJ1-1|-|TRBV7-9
CASIWGTEAFF
TGTGCCAGCATTTGGGGGACTGAAGCTTTCTTT
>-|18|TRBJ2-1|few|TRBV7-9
CASSSHARAGPGYNEQFF
TGTGCCAGCAGCTCCCACGCCCGCGCAGGTCCTGGGTACAATGAGCAGTTCTTC
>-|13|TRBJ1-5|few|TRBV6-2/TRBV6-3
CASSYSPVRPQHF
TGTGCCAGCAGTTACTCACCGGTACGGCCCCAGCATTTT
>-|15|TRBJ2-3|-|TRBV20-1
CSARDRRDGTDTQYF
TGCAGTGCTAGAGATAGGCGTGATGGCACAGATACGCAGTATTTT
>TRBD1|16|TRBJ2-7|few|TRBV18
CASSPPGQGALNEQYF
TGTGCCAGCTCACCACCCGGACAGGGAGCTCTGAACGAGCAGTACTTC
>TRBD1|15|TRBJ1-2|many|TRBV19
CASSTGQGDSYGYTF
TGTGCCAGTAGTACCGGACAGGGGGACAGTTATGGCTACACCTTC
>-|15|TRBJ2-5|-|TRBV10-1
CASSDRSGAWETQYF
TGCGCCAGCAGTGACCGCTCCGGGGCTTGGGAGACCCAGTACTTC
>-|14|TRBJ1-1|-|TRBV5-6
CAGSLQGMNTEAFF
TGTGCCGGCAGCTTGCAGGGGATGAACACTGAAGCTTTCTTT
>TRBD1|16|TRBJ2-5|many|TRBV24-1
CATSDLQGAVQETQYF
TGTGCCACCAGTGATTTGCAGGGGGCGGTCCAAGAGACCCAGTACTTC
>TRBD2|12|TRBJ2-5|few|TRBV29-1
CSVTSGQETQYF
TGCAGCGTGACTAGCGGCCAAGAGACCCAGTACTTC
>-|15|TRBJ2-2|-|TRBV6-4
CASSDPSRPGAALFF
TGTGCCAGCAGTGACCCTTCTCGTCCGGGGGCGGCGCTGTTTTTT
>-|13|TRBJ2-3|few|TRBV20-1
CSAERLVGDTQYF
TGCAGTGCGGAGCGCCTAGTTGGAGATACGCAGTATTTT
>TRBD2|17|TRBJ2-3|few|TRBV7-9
CASSSYLAGGITDTQYF
TGTGCCAGCAGCTCCTACCTAGCGGGGGGAATCACAGATACGCAGTATTTT
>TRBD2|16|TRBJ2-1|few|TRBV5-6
CASSLLGLAAMFEQFF
TGTGCCAGCAGCTTGTTGGGCCTAGCGGCCATGTTTGAGCAGTTCTTC
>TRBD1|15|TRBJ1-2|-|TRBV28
CASGVPGQGAYGYTF
TGTGCCAGCGGAGTTCCGGGACAGGGGGCCTATGGCTACACCTTC
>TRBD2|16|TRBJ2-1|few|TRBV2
CASSEAVPSGYNEQFF
TGTGCCAGCAGTGAAGCAGTCCCTAGCGGGTACAATGAGCAGTTCTTC
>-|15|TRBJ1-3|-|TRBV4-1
CASSQDPGAGNTIYF
TGCGCCAGCAGCCAAGATCCAGGGGCCGGAAACACCATATATTTT
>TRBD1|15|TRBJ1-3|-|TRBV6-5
CASSRGQKSGNTIYF
TGTGCCAGCAGCCGGGGACAGAAGTCTGGAAACACCATATATTTT
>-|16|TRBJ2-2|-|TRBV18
CASSPPQGMNTGELFF
TGTGCCAGCTCACCACCCCAGGGGATGAACACCGGGGAGCTGTTTTTT
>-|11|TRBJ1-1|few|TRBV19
CASRIRTEAFF
TGTGCCAGTAGAATAAGGACTGAAGCTTTCTTT
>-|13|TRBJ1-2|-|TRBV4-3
CASSQGGADGYTF
TGCGCCAGCAGCCAGGGGGGCGCCGATGGCTACACCTTC
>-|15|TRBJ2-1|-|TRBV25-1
CASSEDLIAYNEQFF
TGTGCCAGCAGTGAAGACCTGATCGCCTACAATGAGCAGTTCTTC
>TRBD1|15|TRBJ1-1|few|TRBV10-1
CASSEYRGPGTEAFF
TGCGCCAGCAGTGAATACAGGGGACCGGGGACTGAAGCTTTCTTT
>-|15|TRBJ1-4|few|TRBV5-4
CASSSAGDADEKLFF
TGTGCCAGCAGCTCGGCGGGAGACGCAGATGAAAAACTGTTTTTT
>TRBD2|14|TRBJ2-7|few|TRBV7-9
CASSLGDYLYEQYF
TGTGCCAGCAGCTTAGGGGACTATCTTTACGAGCAGTACTTC